The present T cell receptor (beta chain) was sequenced within a study of control samples from healthy donors and cancer patients. Trimming at V came to 5 bases and at J to 6 bases, leaving 13 bases not matched to a gene. Per germline, CDR1 KGHSH and CDR2 LQKENI. The CDR3 spans 15 residues. Using immunoSEQ multiplex PCR, the repertoire was profiled, and TCRdb retains in-frame clones only, with some absent. The data hold over 150,000 clones, with 85% to 95% observed a single time. This TCR was recovered from a woman between 18 and 30 years old in good health. Sequencing used blood. V and J are TRBV18 and TRBJ2-7; 7 bases line up with TRBD2. DNA for the CDR3: TGTGCCAGCTCATACACTACCTCGGGAGGAGGCGAGCAGTACTTC. It translates to CASSYTTSGGGEQYF.